The clone carrying this TCR beta chain has ten or more counts. Its specificity is unknown. This entry comes from a study of spatial heterogeneity in lung cancer. The study's findings and limits: Mutation counts in tumors were tracked by counts of expanded intratumoral alpha and beta TCRs. The estimated TCR-seq coverage of tumor T cells amounted to 6% to 7% when looking at alpha chains and 13% when looking at beta chains.

Time point: sample taken at primary tumor resection. CDR3 length: 12 amino acids. The V end lost 5 bases, the J end lost 10 bases, and 12 bases lay between the germline ends. Germline V CDR1 and CDR2: SGHAT, FQNNGV. The study tagged each TCR cDNA molecule with a unique molecular identifier. TCRdb reprocessed the 5' RACE reads with MiXCR, giving one entry per CDR3 protein. The sample carries about 100,000 distinct CDR3 sequences, 4.4% recorded once. The clonotype comes from a male donor with early-stage non-small cell lung cancer. The chain carries TRBV11-2 and TRBJ2-1; D not certain. This sample comprised lung tumor tissue, obtained at surgery. In DNA, the CDR3 is TGTGCCAGCAGCGATCAGTTTGTCGAGCAGTTCTTC. It is translated as CASSDQFVEQFF.